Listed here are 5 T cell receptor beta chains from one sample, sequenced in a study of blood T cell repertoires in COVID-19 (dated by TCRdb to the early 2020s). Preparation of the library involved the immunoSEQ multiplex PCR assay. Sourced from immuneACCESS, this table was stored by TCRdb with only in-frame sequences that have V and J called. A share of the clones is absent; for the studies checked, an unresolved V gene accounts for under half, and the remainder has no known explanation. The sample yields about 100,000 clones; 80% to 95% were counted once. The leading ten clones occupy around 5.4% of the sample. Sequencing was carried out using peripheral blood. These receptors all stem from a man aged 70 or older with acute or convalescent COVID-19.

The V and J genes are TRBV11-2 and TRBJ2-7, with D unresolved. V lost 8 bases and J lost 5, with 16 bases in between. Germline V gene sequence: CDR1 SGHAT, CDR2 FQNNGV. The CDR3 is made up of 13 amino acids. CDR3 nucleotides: TGTGCCAGCCATGACGAGCGTATCGACGAGCAGTACTTC. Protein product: CASHDERIDEQYF.

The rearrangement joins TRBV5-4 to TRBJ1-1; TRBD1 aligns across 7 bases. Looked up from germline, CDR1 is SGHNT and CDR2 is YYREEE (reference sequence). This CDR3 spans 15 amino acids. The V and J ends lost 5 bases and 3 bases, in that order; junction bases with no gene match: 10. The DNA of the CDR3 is TGTGCCAGCAGAGGGGGCCAGGGTGGGTACACTGAAGCTTTCTTT. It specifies CASRGGQGGYTEAFF.

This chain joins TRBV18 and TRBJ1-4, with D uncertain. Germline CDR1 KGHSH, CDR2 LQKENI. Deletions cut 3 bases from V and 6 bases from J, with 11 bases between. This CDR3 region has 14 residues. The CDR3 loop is CASSPQPGYEKLFF. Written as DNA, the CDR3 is TGTGCCAGCTCACCCCAGCCCGGGTATGAAAAACTGTTTTTT.

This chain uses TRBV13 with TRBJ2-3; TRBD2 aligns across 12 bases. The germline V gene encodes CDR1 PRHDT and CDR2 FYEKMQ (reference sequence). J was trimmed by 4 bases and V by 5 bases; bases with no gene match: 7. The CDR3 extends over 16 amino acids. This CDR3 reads CASSLSTSGSADTQYF. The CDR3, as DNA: TGTGCCAGCAGCCTATCGACTAGCGGGAGCGCAGATACGCAGTATTTT.

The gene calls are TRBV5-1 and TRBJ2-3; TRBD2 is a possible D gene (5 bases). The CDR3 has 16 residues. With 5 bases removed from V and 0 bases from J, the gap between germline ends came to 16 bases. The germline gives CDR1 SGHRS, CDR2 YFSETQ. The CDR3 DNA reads TGCGCCAGCAGGGATGGACTGTTGACTAGCACAGATACGCAGTATTTT. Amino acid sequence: CASRDGLLTSTDTQYF.